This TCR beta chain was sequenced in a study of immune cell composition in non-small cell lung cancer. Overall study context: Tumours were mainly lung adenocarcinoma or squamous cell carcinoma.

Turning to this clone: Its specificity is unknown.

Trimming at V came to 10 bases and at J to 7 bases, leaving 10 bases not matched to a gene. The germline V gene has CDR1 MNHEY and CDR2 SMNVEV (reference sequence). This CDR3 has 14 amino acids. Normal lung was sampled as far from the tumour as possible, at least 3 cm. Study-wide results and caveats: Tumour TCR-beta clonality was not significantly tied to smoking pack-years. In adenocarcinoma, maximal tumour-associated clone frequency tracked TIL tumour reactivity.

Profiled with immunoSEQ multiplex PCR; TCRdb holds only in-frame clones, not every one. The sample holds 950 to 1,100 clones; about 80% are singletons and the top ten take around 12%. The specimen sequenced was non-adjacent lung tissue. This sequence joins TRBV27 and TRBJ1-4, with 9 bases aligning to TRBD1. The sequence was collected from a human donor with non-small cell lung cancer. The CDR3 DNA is TGTGCCACCAAAGAGGGGACAGGGATTGAAAAACTGTTTTTT. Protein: CATKEGTGIEKLFF.